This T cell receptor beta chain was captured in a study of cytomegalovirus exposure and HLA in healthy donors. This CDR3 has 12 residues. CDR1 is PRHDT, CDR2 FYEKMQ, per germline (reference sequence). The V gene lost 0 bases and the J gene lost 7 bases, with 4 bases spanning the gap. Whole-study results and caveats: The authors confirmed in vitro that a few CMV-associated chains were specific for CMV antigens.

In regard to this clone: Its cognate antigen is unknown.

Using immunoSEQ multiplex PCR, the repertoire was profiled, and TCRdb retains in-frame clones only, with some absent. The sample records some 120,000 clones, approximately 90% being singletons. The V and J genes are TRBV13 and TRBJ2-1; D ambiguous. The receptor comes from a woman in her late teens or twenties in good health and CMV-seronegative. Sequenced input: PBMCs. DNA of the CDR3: TGTGCCAGCAGCTTAGGCCGTAATGAGCAGTTCTTC. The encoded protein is CASSLGRNEQFF.